In this sample, the clone carrying this TCR beta chain turned up many times. Antigen specificity is unknown. An oligonucleotide containing a UMI was ligated to the 3' end of TCR cDNA. Whole blood, roughly 2.5 ml, came from adult healthy volunteers. Reverse transcription used DNase-treated unsorted total RNA, aiming for roughly 1 to 1,100 ng. The germline gives CDR1 LGHNA, CDR2 YSLEER. This CDR3 region has 19 residues. Unmatched junction bases numbered 10, after V lost 2 bases and J lost 5 bases. Ligated cDNA underwent four rounds of PCR with nested alpha and beta constant region primers and SP2. For blood and skin samples, reverse transcription used TCR alpha and beta constant primers. TCRdb reprocessed the UMI-ligation and nested PCR reads with MiXCR, giving one entry per CDR3 protein. Seen here are around 24,000 distinct CDR3 sequences, 5.2% observed once, and the top ten hold 7% to 9%. The sample originates from a study of naive and memory T cell subsets.

Study-level points and caveats: The RNA method is potentially sensitive to activation and differentiation changes.

The chain has TRBV4-3 and TRBJ2-2; TRBD2 agrees at 14 bases. The sample consisted of blood. This sequence originates from an adult in good health. The CDR3 bases are TGCGCCAGCAGCCAAAGGGCCGGGACTAGCGGGAGAGGGACCGGGGAGCTGTTTTTT. Its translation: CASSQRAGTSGRGTGELFF.